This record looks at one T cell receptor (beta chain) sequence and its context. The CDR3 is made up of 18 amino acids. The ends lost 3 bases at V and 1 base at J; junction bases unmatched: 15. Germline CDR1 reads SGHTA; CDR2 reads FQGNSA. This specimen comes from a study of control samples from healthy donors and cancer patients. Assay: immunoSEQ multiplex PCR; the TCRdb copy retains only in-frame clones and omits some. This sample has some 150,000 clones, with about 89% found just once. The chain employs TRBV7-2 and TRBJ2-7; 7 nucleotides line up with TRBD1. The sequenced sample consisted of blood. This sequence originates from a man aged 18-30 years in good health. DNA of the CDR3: TGTGCCAGCAGCTTGAAAACCGGAACAGGGGCCCCTTCCTACGAGCAGTACTTC. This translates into CASSLKTGTGAPSYEQYF.